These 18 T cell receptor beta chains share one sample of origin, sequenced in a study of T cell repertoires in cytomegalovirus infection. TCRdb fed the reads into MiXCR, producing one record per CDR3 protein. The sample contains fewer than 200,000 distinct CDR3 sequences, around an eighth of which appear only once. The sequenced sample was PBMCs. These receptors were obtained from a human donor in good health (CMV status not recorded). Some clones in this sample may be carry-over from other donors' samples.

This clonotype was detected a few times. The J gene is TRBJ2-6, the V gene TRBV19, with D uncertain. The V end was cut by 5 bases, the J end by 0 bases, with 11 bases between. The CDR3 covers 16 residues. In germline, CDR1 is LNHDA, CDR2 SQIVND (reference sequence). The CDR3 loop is CASSGDPVSGANVLTF. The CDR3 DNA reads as TGTGCCAGTAGTGGCGACCCCGTCTCTGGGGCCAACGTCCTGACTTTC.

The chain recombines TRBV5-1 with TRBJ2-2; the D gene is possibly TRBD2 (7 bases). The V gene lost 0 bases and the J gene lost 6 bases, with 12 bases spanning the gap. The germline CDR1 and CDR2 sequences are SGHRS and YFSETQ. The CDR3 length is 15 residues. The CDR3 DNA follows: TGCGCCAGCAGCTTGGCCAGGGGAGGGTCCGGGGAGCTGTTTTTT. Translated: CASSLARGGSGELFF.

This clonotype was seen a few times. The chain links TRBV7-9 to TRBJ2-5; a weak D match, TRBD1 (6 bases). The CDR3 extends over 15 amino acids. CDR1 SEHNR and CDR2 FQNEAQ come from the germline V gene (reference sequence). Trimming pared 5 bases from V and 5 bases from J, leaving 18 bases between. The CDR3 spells CASSPRTVWEETQYF. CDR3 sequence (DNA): TGTGCCAGCAGCCCCCGGACAGTTTGGGAGGAGACCCAGTACTTC. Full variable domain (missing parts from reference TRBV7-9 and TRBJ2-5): DTGVSQNPRHKITKRGQNVTFRCDPISEHNRLYWYRQTLGQGPEFLTYFQNEAQLEKSRLLSDRFSAERPKGSFSTLEIQRTEQGDSAMYLCASSPRTVWEETQYFGPGTRLLVL.

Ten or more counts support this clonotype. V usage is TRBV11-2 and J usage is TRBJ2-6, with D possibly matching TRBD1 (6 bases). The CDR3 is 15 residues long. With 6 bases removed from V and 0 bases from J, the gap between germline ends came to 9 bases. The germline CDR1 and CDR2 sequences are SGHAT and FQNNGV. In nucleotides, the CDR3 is TGTGCCAGCAGGGACAGCTTCTCTGGGGCCAACGTCCTGACTTTC. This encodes CASRDSFSGANVLTF. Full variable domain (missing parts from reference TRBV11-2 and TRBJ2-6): EAGVAQSPRYKIIEKRQSVAFWCNPISGHATLYWYQQILGQGPKLLIQFQNNGVVDDSQLPKDRFSAERLKGVDSTLKIQPAKLEDSAVYLCASRDSFSGANVLTFGAGSRLTVL.

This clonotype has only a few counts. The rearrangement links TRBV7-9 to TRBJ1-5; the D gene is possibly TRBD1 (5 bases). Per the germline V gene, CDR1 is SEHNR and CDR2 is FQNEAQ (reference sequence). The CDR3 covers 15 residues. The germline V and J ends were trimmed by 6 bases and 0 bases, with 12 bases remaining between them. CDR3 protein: CASSSSGASNQPQHF. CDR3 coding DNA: TGTGCCAGCAGTTCGAGCGGGGCTAGCAATCAGCCCCAGCATTTT. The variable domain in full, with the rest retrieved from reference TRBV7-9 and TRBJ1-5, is DTGVSQNPRHKITKRGQNVTFRCDPISEHNRLYWYRQTLGQGPEFLTYFQNEAQLEKSRLLSDRFSAERPKGSFSTLEIQRTEQGDSAMYLCASSSSGASNQPQHFGDGTRLSIL.

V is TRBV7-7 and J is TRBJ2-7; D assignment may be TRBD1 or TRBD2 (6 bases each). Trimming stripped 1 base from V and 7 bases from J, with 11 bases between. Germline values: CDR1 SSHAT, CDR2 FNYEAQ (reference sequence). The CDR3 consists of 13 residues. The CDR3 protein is CASSLVGGGEQYF. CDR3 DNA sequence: TGTGCCAGCAGCTTAGTCGGAGGGGGGGAGCAGTACTTC.

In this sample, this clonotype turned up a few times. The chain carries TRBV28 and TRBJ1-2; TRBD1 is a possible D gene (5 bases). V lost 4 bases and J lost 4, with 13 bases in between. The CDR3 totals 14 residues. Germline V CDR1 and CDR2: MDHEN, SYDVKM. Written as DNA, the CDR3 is TGTGCCAGCAGTTATGGGACCTTACGCTATGGCTACACCTTC. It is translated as CASSYGTLRYGYTF.

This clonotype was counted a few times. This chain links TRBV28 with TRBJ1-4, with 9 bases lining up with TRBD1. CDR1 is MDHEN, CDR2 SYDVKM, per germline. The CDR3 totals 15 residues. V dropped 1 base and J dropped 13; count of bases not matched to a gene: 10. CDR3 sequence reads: CASSLSGTGWRGLFF. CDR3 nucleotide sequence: TGTGCCAGCAGTTTATCGGGGACAGGGTGGCGTGGACTGTTTTTT.

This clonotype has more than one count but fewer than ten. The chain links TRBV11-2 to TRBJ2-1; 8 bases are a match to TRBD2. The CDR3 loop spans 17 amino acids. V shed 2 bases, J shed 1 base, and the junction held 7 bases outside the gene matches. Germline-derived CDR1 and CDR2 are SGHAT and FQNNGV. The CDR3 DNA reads TGTGCCAGCAGCTTACGTCTGAGCGGGGGATCCTACAATGAGCAGTTCTTC. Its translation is CASSLRLSGGSYNEQFF.

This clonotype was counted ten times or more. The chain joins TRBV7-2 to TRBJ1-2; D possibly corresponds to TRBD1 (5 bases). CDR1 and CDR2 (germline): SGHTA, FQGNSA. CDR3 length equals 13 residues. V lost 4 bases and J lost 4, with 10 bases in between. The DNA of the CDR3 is TGTGCCAGCAGCTCGACAGAGATCTATGGCTACACCTTC. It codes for CASSSTEIYGYTF.

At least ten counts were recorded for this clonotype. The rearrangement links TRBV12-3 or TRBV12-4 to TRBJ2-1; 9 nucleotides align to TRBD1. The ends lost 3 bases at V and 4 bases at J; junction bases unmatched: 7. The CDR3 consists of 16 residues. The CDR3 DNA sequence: TGTGCCAGCAGTTTTATCGGGACAGGGAGATACAATGAGCAGTTCTTC. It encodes CASSFIGTGRYNEQFF.

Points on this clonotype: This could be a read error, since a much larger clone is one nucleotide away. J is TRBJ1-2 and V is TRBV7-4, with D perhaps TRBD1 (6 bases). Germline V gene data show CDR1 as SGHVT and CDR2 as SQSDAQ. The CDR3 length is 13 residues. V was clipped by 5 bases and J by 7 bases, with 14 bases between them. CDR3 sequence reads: CASSPRTASGYTF. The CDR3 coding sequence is TGTGCCAGCAGCCCAAGGACAGCATCTGGCTACACCTTC.

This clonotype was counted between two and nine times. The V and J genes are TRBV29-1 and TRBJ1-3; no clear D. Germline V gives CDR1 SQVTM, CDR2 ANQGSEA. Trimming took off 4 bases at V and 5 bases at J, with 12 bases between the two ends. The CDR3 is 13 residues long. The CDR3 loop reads CSVAGLPRNTIYF. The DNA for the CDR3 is TGCAGCGTTGCCGGACTACCTCGAAACACCATATATTTT.

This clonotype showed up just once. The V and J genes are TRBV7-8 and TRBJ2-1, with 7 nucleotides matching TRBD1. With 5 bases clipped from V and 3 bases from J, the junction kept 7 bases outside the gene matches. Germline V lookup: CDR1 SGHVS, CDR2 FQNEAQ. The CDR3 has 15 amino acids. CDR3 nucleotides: TGTGCCAGCAGCCCAGGTACAGGGGACTACAATGAGCAGTTCTTC. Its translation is CASSPGTGDYNEQFF.

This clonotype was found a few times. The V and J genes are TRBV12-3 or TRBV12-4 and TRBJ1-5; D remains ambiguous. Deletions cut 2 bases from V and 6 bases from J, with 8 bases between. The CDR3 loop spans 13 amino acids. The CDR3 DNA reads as TGTGCCAGCAGTTTAACTTCCGGTCAGCCCCAGCATTTT. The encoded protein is CASSLTSGQPQHF.

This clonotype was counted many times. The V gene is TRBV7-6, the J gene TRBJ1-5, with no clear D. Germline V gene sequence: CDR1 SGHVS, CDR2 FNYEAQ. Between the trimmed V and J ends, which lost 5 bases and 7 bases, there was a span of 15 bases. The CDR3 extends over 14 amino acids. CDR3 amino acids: CASSPVGHLQPQHF. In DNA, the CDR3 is TGTGCCAGCAGCCCGGTCGGGCATTTGCAGCCCCAGCATTTT.

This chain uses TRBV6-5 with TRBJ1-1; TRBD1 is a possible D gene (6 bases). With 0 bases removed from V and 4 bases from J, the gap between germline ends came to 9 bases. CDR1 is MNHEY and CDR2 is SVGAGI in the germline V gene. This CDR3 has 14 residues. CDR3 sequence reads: CASSYSTGFTEAFF. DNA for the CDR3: TGTGCCAGCAGTTACTCTACAGGGTTCACTGAAGCTTTCTTT.

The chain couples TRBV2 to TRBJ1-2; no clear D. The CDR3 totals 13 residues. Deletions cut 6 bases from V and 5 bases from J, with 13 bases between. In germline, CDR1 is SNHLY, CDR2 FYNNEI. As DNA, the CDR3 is TGTGCCAGCAGACGGACGGCGGGATATGGCTACACCTTC. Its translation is CASRRTAGYGYTF. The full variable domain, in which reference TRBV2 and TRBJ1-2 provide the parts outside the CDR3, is EPEVTQTPSHQVTQMGQEVILRCVPISNHLYFYWYRQILGQKVEFLVSFYNNEISEKSEIFDDQFSVERPDGSNFTLKIRSTKLEDSAMYFCASRRTAGYGYTFGSGTRLTVV.